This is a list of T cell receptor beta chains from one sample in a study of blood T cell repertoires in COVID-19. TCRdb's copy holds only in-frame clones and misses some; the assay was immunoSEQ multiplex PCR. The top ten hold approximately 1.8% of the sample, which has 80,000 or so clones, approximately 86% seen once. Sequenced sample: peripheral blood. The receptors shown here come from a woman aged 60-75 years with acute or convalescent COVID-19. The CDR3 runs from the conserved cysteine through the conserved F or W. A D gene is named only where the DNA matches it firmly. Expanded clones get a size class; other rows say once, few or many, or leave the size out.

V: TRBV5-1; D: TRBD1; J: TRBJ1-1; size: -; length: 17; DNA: TGCGCCAGCAGCTTGCAACCCGGGACAGGGGGCGCGGGTGAAGCTTTCTTT; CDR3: CASSLQPGTGGAGEAFF
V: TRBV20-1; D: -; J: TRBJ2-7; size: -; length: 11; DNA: TGCAGTGCTAGTCTAGCTGGGGAGCAGTACTTC; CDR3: CSASLAGEQYF
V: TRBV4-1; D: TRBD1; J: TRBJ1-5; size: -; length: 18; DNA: TGCGCCAGCAGCCAAGGTTCCGGGACAGCTTATAGCAATCAGCCCCAGCATTTT; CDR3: CASSQGSGTAYSNQPQHF
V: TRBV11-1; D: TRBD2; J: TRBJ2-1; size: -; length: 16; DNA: TGTGCCAGCAGCTTAAGGGTGCGAGCGGGGGCTAATGAGCAGTTCTTC; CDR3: CASSLRVRAGANEQFF
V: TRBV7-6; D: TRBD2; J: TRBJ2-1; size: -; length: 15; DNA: TGTGCCAGCAGCCCCGGACTAGCGGGAGGGTCGATGGGGTTCTTC; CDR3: CASSPGLAGGSMGFF
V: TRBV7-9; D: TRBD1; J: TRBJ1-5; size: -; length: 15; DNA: TGTGCCAGCAGCCCGGGGACAGCTAGCAATCAGCCCCAGCATTTT; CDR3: CASSPGTASNQPQHF
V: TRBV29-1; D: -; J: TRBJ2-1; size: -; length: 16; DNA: TGCAGCGTACCCCAACTAGCAATCAGCTCCTACAATGAGCAGTTCTTC; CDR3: CSVPQLAISSYNEQFF
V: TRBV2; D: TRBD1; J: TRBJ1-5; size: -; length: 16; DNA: TGTGCCAGCAGTGGCTGGGACAGATATAGCAATCAGCCCCAGCATTTT; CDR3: CASSGWDRYSNQPQHF
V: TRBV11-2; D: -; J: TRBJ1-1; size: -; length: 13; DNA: TGTGCCAGCAGCACCACACAGAACACTGAAGCTTTCTTT; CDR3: CASSTTQNTEAFF
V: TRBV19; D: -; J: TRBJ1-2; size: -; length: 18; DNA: TGTGCCAGCCCACGGCGGGGCGGGGCCGCCTCCGGCTGGGGTGGCTACACCTTC; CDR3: CASPRRGGAASGWGGYTF
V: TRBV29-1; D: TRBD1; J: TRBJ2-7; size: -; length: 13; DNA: TGCAGCGTTGAAGGGGACAGTTCCTACGAGCAGTACTTC; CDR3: CSVEGDSSYEQYF
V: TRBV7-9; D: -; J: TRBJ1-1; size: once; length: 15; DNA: TGTGCCAGCAGCTTAGTCGGAGCGCTGAACACTGAAGCTTTCTTT; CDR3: CASSLVGALNTEAFF
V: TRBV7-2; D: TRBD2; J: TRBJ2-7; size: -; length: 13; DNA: TGTGCCAGCAGCATTAGCGGGAGCTACGAGCAGTACTTC; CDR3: CASSISGSYEQYF
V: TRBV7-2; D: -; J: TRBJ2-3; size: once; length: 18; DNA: TGTGCCAGCAGCCGTTCGACCCTCGAGGGGGGGCTTGAAGATACGCAGTATTTT; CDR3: CASSRSTLEGGLEDTQYF
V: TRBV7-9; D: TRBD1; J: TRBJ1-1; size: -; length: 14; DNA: TGTGCCAGCAGCTTAGCGGGGACAGGGGGCGAAGCTTTCTTT; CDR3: CASSLAGTGGEAFF
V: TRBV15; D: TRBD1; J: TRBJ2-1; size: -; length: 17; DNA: TGTGCCACCAGCTCTATACCGGGGACAGGTTTCTACAATGAGCAGTTCTTC; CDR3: CATSSIPGTGFYNEQFF
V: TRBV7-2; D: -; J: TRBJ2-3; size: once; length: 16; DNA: TGTGCCAGCAGCTCACCTTCTGGGGGCAACACAGATACGCAGTATTTT; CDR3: CASSSPSGGNTDTQYF
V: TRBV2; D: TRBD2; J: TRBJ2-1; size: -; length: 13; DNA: TGTGCCGGACTAGCGGGAGGGGTCAATGAGCAGTTCTTC; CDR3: CAGLAGGVNEQFF
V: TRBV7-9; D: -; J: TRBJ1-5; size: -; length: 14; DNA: TGTGCCAGCAGCTTAGGTCTAGGGAGTCAGCCCCAGCATTTT; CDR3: CASSLGLGSQPQHF
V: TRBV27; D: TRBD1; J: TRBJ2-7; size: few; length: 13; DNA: TGTGCCAGCGGGGACAGGGACCCCTACGAGCAGTACTTC; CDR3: CASGDRDPYEQYF
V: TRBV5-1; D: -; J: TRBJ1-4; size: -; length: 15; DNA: TGCGCCAGCAGCTTGATGGGGGCTGCTAATGAAAAACTGTTTTTT; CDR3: CASSLMGAANEKLFF
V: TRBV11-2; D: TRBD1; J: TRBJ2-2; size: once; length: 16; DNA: TGTGCCAGCAGCCCGGGACAGGGGGTCAACACCGGGGAGCTGTTTTTT; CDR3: CASSPGQGVNTGELFF
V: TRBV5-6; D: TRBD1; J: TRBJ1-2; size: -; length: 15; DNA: TGTGCCAGCAGCTTCGGGACAGGGGGCCTCTATGGCTACACCTTC; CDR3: CASSFGTGGLYGYTF
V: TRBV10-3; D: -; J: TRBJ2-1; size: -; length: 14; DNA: TGTGCCATCAGCGGGAGTGAGTCCTACAATGAGCAGTTCTTC; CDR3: CAISGSESYNEQFF
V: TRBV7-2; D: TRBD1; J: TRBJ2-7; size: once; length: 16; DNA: TGTGCCAGCAGCTTAGCCAGACAGGGGCTCTCCTACGAGCAGTACTTC; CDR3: CASSLARQGLSYEQYF
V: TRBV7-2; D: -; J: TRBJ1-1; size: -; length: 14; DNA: TGTGCCAGCAGCTTCGGGGGTTTGAACACTGAAGCTTTCTTT; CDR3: CASSFGGLNTEAFF
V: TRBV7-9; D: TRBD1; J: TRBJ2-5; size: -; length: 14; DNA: TGTGCCAGCAGCCACCGGGACAGACAAGAGACCCAGTACTTC; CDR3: CASSHRDRQETQYF
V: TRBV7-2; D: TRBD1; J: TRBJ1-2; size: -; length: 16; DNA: TGTGCCAGCAGCTTAACAGGACAGGGGGCTGACTATGGCTACACCTTC; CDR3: CASSLTGQGADYGYTF
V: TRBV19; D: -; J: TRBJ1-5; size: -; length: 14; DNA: TGTGCCATCCCCTCCTGGCTCCCTAATCAGCCCCAGCATTTT; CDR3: CAIPSWLPNQPQHF
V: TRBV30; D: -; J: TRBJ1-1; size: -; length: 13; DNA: TGTGCCTGGAGTGTTAACAGGAACACTGAAGCTTTCTTT; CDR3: CAWSVNRNTEAFF
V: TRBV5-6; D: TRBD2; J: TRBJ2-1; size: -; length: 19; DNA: TGTGCCATCAGCCTTCTTTTGTGGGCTAGCGGGAGGAACTGCAATGAGCAGTTCTTC; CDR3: CAISLLLWASGRNCNEQFF
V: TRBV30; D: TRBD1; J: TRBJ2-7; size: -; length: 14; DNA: TGTGCCTGGGCAACCGGACAGGGGGTGGCCGAGCAGTACTTC; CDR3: CAWATGQGVAEQYF
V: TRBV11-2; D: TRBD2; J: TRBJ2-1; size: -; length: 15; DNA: TGTGCCAGCAGCTTAGACGCGGGGGGGAACAATGAGCAGTTCTTC; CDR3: CASSLDAGGNNEQFF
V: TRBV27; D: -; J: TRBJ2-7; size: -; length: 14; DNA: TGTGCCAGCAGTTTACAAGTCGGGAAGTACGAGCAGTACTTC; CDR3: CASSLQVGKYEQYF
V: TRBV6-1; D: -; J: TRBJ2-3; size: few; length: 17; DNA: TGTGCCAGCAGTGAAGCGCTACAGAGCCTAGCCGGGGATACGCAGTATTTT; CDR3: CASSEALQSLAGDTQYF
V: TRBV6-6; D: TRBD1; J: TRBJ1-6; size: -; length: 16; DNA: TGTGCCAGCAGTTACTCATTGGGACAGACCAATTCACCCCTCCACTTT; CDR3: CASSYSLGQTNSPLHF
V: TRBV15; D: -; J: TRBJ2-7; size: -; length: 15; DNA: TGTGCCACCAGCAGAGGGAACAGAATCTCCTACGAGCAGTACTTC; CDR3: CATSRGNRISYEQYF
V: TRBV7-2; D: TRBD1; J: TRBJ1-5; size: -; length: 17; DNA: TGTGCCAGCAGCTTAGCCTTAACAGGGGGGACTAATCAGCCCCAGCATTTT; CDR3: CASSLALTGGTNQPQHF
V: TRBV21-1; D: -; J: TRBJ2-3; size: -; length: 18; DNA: TGTGCCAGCAGCAAAGACCATAGCGGGAGGAGGGACACAGATACGCAGTATTTT; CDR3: CASSKDHSGRRDTDTQYF
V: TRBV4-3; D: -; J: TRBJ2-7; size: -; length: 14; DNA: TGCGCCAGCAGCCAAGTGGAGGGTACCTACGAGCAGTACTTC; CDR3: CASSQVEGTYEQYF
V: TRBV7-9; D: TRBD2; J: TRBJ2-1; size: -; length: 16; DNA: TGTGCCAGCAGCTTAGTAGGACTAGCGGGAGCCAATGAGCAGTTCTTC; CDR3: CASSLVGLAGANEQFF
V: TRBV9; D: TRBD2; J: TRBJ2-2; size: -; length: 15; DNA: TGTGCCAGCAGCTCCGTGGGGGGGATGGTCGGGGAGCTGTTTTTT; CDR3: CASSSVGGMVGELFF
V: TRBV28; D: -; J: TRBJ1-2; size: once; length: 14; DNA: TGTGCCAGCAGTTTCTCTACCGGGAACTATGGCTACACCTTC; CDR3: CASSFSTGNYGYTF
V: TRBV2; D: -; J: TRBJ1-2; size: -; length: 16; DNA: TGTGCCAGCAGTGCGGGGACATCGGGCGGGTACTATGGCTACACCTTC; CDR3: CASSAGTSGGYYGYTF
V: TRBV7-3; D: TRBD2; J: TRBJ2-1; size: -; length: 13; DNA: TGTGCCAGCAGCGGGACTACTAACAATGAGCAGTTCTTC; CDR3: CASSGTTNNEQFF
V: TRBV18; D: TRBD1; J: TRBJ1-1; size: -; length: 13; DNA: TGTGCCAGCTCACCGGGACAGCTAACCGAAGCTTTCTTT; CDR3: CASSPGQLTEAFF
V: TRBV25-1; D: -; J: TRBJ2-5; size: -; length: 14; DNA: TGTGCCAGCAGTTCCTACAGGGATACGGAGACCCAGTACTTC; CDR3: CASSSYRDTETQYF
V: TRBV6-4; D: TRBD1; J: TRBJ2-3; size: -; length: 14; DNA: TGTGCCAGCAGTTCGGACAGGTTCACAGATACGCAGTATTTT; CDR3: CASSSDRFTDTQYF
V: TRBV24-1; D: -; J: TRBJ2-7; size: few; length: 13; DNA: TGTGCCACCAGTGACCCGACAGTCTACGAGCAGTACTTC; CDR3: CATSDPTVYEQYF
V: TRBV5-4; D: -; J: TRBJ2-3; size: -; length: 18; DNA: TGTGCCAGCAGCCTAGGGGGATCTAGCGGATTTAGCACAGATACGCAGTATTTT; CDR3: CASSLGGSSGFSTDTQYF
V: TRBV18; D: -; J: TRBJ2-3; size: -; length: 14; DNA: TGTGCCAGCTCACCATCCCAAAGCACAGATACGCAGTATTTT; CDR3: CASSPSQSTDTQYF
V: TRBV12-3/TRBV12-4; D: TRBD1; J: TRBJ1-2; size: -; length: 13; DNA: TGTGCCAGCGGGTCGACAGGGTTCTATGGCTACACCTTC; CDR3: CASGSTGFYGYTF
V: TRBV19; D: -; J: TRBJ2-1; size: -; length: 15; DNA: TGTGCCAGTAGTATTACCGGACTACCCTACAATGAGCAGTTCTTC; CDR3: CASSITGLPYNEQFF
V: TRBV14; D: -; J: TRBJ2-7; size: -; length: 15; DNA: TGTGCCAGCAGCCAAGTGGCTAGCAGATTAGGAGAGCAGTACTTC; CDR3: CASSQVASRLGEQYF
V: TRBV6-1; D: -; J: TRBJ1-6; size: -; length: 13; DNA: TGTGCCAGCAGTGAAGACAGGGATTCACCCCTCCACTTT; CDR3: CASSEDRDSPLHF
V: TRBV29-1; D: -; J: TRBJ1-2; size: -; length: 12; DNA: TGCAGCGGATGGGACAACCCCTATGGCTACACCTTC; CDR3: CSGWDNPYGYTF
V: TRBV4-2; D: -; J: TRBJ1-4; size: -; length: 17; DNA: TGTGCCAGCAGCCAAGATCTGGGGGGACGGTCTAATGAAAAACTGTTTTTT; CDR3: CASSQDLGGRSNEKLFF
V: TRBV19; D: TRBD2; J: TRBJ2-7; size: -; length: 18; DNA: TGTGCCAGCACATACAGGGCCGGGGCTAGCGGGGCAACCTACGAGCAGTACTTC; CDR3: CASTYRAGASGATYEQYF
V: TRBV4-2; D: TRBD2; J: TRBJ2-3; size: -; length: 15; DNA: TGTGCCAGCAGCCCTAGCGGGAGGGACACAGATACGCAGTATTTT; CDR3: CASSPSGRDTDTQYF